These T cell receptor beta chains were read from a single sample in a study of PD-1 blockade in mismatch repair-deficient tumors. Clones were sequenced by immunoSEQ multiplex PCR, and TCRdb holds only the in-frame ones, with some missing. The data hold approximately 38,000 clones, with about 85% observed a single time. The source material was peripheral blood, sampled about 76 weeks after starting pembrolizumab. All receptors come from an adult with mismatch repair-deficient cancer. CDR3s include the opening cysteine and the closing phenylalanine or tryptophan. A D gene is named only where the DNA matches it firmly. Rows may omit the clone size; those that give it use once, few, many or a size class.

V,J,size,D,CDR3,DNA
TRBV27,TRBJ1-3,NA,NA,CASSPTGSPSGNTIYF,TGTGCCAGCAGCCCGACCGGCTCGCCATCTGGAAACACCATATATTTT
TRBV2,TRBJ1-5,NA,NA,CASSEGKGGNQPQHF,TGTGCCAGCAGTGAAGGGAAGGGGGGCAATCAGCCCCAGCATTTT
TRBV7-6,TRBJ2-5,NA,TRBD1,CASSLSPTGGETQYF,TGTGCCAGCAGCTTATCCCCGACAGGGGGAGAGACCCAGTACTTC
TRBV6-6,TRBJ2-5,NA,TRBD1,CASSSPGQGTETQYF,TGTGCCAGCAGTTCCCCCGGACAGGGTACTGAGACCCAGTACTTC
TRBV29-1,TRBJ2-5,NA,TRBD2,CSVPGLAGVSGETQYF,TGCAGCGTTCCGGGACTAGCGGGAGTAAGTGGGGAGACCCAGTACTTC
TRBV7-9,TRBJ1-4,NA,NA,CASSLGRGYNEKLFF,TGTGCCAGCAGCTTAGGCCGGGGCTATAATGAAAAACTGTTTTTT
TRBV4-3,TRBJ1-1,few,NA,CASSREGSTEAFF,TGCGCCAGCAGCCGAGAGGGTAGCACTGAAGCTTTCTTT
TRBV18,TRBJ1-1,NA,NA,CASSPGGSYTEAFF,TGTGCCAGCTCACCGGGGGGCTCGTACACTGAAGCTTTCTTT
TRBV5-1,TRBJ1-2,NA,NA,CASSLDGLTYGYTF,TGCGCCAGCAGCTTGGACGGTCTGACCTATGGCTACACCTTC
TRBV7-9,TRBJ2-6,NA,NA,CASSLGGDYSGANVLTF,TGTGCCAGCAGCTTAGGGGGAGATTACTCTGGGGCCAACGTCCTGACTTTC
TRBV7-2,TRBJ2-7,NA,NA,CASSFGTGGSFSYEQYF,TGTGCCAGCAGCTTCGGGACTGGAGGCTCCTTCTCCTACGAGCAGTACTTC
TRBV6-5,TRBJ1-2,NA,NA,CASSPDYYGYTF,TGTGCCAGCAGTCCTGACTACTATGGCTACACCTTC
TRBV7-9,TRBJ1-5,NA,NA,CASSFFNQPQHF,TGTGCCAGCAGCTTTTTTAATCAGCCCCAGCATTTT
TRBV18,TRBJ1-2,NA,TRBD1,CASSPIQIRGQAYRGYTF,TGTGCCAGCTCACCCATCCAGATACGCGGACAGGCTTATCGGGGCTACACCTTC
TRBV5-6,TRBJ2-2,NA,TRBD2,CASSLTRGTYTGELFF,TGTGCCAGCAGTTTAACGCGGGGGACCTACACCGGGGAGCTGTTTTTT
TRBV4-3,TRBJ2-5,NA,TRBD2,CASSQDYGGGETQYF,TGCGCCAGCAGCCAAGATTATGGGGGGGGAGAGACCCAGTACTTC
TRBV7-6,TRBJ2-3,NA,TRBD2,CASSPTLLAGSDTQYF,TGTGCCAGCAGCCCGACCCTACTAGCGGGGTCAGATACGCAGTATTTT
TRBV9,TRBJ1-2,NA,NA,CASSLAESYGYTF,TGTGCCAGCAGCCTCGCAGAGAGTTATGGCTACACCTTC
TRBV2,TRBJ2-2,NA,NA,CASRAIATGELFF,TGTGCCAGCAGGGCAATAGCAACCGGGGAGCTGTTTTTT
TRBV29-1,TRBJ1-1,once,TRBD1,CSGGQGANTEAFF,TGCAGCGGCGGACAGGGGGCTAACACTGAAGCTTTCTTT
TRBV7-3,TRBJ2-1,NA,NA,CASSPNTRSNEQFF,TGTGCCAGCAGCCCCAACACTAGGTCCAATGAGCAGTTCTTC
TRBV9,TRBJ2-7,NA,TRBD2,CASSVEAGGYEQYF,TGTGCCAGCAGCGTAGAGGCGGGAGGCTACGAGCAGTACTTC
TRBV18,TRBJ2-3,NA,NA,CASSPTDTQYF,TGTGCCAGCTCACCCACAGATACGCAGTATTTT
TRBV9,TRBJ2-3,once,TRBD1,CASSVAEGTGANTQYF,TGTGCCAGCAGCGTAGCCGAAGGGACAGGGGCCAATACGCAGTATTTT
TRBV7-9,TRBJ2-3,NA,NA,CASSPSHGTQYF,TGTGCCAGCAGCCCCTCCCACGGTACGCAGTATTTT
TRBV27,TRBJ2-7,NA,NA,CASSLDSRYEQYF,TGTGCCAGCAGTTTAGACAGTCGGTACGAGCAGTACTTC
TRBV7-9,TRBJ2-3,NA,NA,CASSGKAQGPDTQYF,TGTGCCAGCAGCGGTAAGGCACAGGGCCCAGATACGCAGTATTTT
TRBV29-1,TRBJ1-1,NA,NA,CSVGMRMRNTEAFF,TGCAGCGTGGGGATGCGGATGAGGAACACTGAAGCTTTCTTT
TRBV18,TRBJ1-5,NA,NA,CASSPQNPNSNQPQHF,TGTGCCAGCTCACCACAGAACCCTAATAGCAATCAGCCCCAGCATTTT
TRBV4-2,TRBJ2-3,once,TRBD2,CASSQEVSSGRADTQYF,TGTGCCAGCAGCCAAGAAGTTTCAAGCGGGAGGGCAGATACGCAGTATTTT
TRBV7-8,TRBJ2-7,NA,TRBD2,CASSSPSGGVYEQYF,TGTGCCAGCAGCTCTCCTTCGGGGGGAGTCTACGAGCAGTACTTC
TRBV11-3,TRBJ2-1,NA,NA,CASSLRQYNEQFF,TGTGCCAGCAGCTTAAGACAGTACAATGAGCAGTTCTTC
TRBV6-6,TRBJ2-1,NA,NA,CASIDNQGNNEQFF,TGTGCCAGCATCGATAATCAGGGAAACAATGAGCAGTTCTTC
TRBV11-1,TRBJ1-4,NA,NA,CASSLAQGILEKLFF,TGTGCCAGCAGCTTAGCACAAGGGATTTTGGAAAAACTGTTTTTT
TRBV5-1,TRBJ2-2,once,NA,CASSLGLPAGELFF,TGCGCCAGCAGCTTGGGGCTGCCCGCCGGGGAGCTGTTTTTT
TRBV23-1,TRBJ2-7,few,TRBD1,CASSQDRAGEQYF,TGCGCCAGCAGTCAAGACAGGGCTGGCGAGCAGTACTTC
TRBV6-1,TRBJ2-7,NA,TRBD1,CASSEGLDRGLYEQYF,TGTGCCAGCAGTGAAGGGCTCGACAGGGGCCTCTACGAGCAGTACTTC
TRBV5-1,TRBJ2-3,NA,NA,CASSLQPQSTDTQYF,TGCGCCAGCAGCTTGCAACCCCAGTCCACAGATACGCAGTATTTT
TRBV4-1,TRBJ2-1,NA,NA,CASSQVFQGRNEQFF,TGCGCCAGCAGCCAAGTTTTCCAGGGGAGGAATGAGCAGTTCTTC
TRBV5-1,TRBJ1-1,NA,NA,CASSPRGYGTEAFF,TGCGCCAGCAGCCCAAGGGGTTATGGGACTGAAGCTTTCTTT
TRBV27,TRBJ2-5,NA,TRBD2,CASSFGPTSGQETQYF,TGTGCCAGCAGTTTTGGTCCGACTAGCGGGCAAGAGACCCAGTACTTC
TRBV4-3,TRBJ1-4,NA,NA,CASSQDLGGSTNEKLFF,TGCGCCAGCAGCCAAGATCTGGGAGGGTCGACTAATGAAAAACTGTTTTTT
TRBV18,TRBJ2-1,NA,TRBD2,CASSRAGVNNEQFF,TGTGCCAGCTCACGTGCGGGAGTCAACAATGAGCAGTTCTTC
TRBV6-5,TRBJ2-3,NA,NA,CASSSRHPDTDTQYF,TGTGCCAGCAGTTCCCGACACCCCGACACAGATACGCAGTATTTT
TRBV4-1,TRBJ2-7,NA,NA,CASSQEKKQGQHEQYF,TGCGCCAGCAGCCAAGAAAAAAAACAGGGACAACACGAGCAGTACTTC
TRBV29-1,TRBJ1-1,NA,NA,CSVAGVPNTEAFF,TGCAGCGTAGCCGGGGTACCGAACACTGAAGCTTTCTTT
TRBV5-1,TRBJ1-4,once,TRBD1,CASSLATGGGEKLFF,TGCGCCAGCAGCTTGGCGACAGGGGGAGGGGAAAAACTGTTTTTT
TRBV7-9,TRBJ1-2,once,NA,CASSLRWTGTRGSDYGYTF,TGTGCCAGCAGCTTACGGTGGACCGGCACCAGAGGATCTGACTATGGCTACACCTTC
TRBV14,TRBJ2-2,NA,TRBD1,CASSQDRLITGELFF,TGTGCCAGCAGCCAGGACAGGTTGATCACCGGGGAGCTGTTTTTT
TRBV4-1,TRBJ2-7,NA,NA,CASSRDPTSLSYEQYF,TGCGCCAGCAGTAGGGACCCAACAAGCCTCTCCTACGAGCAGTACTTC
TRBV10-3,TRBJ2-2,NA,NA,CAIHRDGNTGELFF,TGTGCCATTCACCGGGACGGGAATACCGGGGAGCTGTTTTTT
TRBV2,TRBJ2-2,NA,TRBD2,CASIPAGGRGTGELFF,TGTGCCAGCATCCCAGCGGGAGGGAGAGGGACCGGGGAGCTGTTTTTT
TRBV9,TRBJ2-2,few,NA,CASSDEVGTGELFF,TGTGCCAGCAGCGACGAGGTGGGCACCGGGGAGCTGTTTTTT
TRBV7-8,TRBJ2-6,NA,TRBD1,CASSLNPGQAPFGANVLTF,TGTGCCAGCAGCTTAAACCCGGGACAGGCCCCGTTTGGGGCCAACGTCCTGACTTTC
TRBV6-5,TRBJ2-7,NA,NA,CASRGPNPYEQYF,TGTGCCAGCAGGGGCCCGAACCCCTACGAGCAGTACTTC
TRBV11-2,TRBJ1-3,NA,NA,CASSLETIGNTIYF,TGTGCCAGCAGCTTAGAAACAATCGGAAACACCATATATTTT
TRBV7-9,TRBJ2-1,NA,NA,CASSFPRGGTGYNEQFF,TGTGCCAGCAGCTTCCCCAGAGGCGGGACGGGGTACAATGAGCAGTTCTTC
TRBV29-1,TRBJ2-1,NA,NA,CSVAGGRASSSYNEQFF,TGCAGCGTTGCTGGGGGGCGAGCGTCCTCCTCCTACAATGAGCAGTTCTTC
TRBV2,TRBJ1-2,NA,NA,CASSEMAALFYGYTF,TGTGCCAGCAGTGAAATGGCAGCTCTTTTCTATGGCTACACCTTC